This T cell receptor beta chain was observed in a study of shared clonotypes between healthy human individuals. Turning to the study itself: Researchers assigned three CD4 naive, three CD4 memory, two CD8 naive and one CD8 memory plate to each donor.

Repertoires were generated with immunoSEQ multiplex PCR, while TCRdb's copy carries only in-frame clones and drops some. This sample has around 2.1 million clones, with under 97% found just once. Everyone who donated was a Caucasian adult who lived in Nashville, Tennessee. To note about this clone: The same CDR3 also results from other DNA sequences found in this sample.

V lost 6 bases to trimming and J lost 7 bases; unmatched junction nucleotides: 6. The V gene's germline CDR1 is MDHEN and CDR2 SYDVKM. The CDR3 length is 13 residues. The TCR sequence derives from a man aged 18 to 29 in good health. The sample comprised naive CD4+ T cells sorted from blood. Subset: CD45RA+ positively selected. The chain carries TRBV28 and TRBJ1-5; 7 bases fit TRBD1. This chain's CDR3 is CASRTGTGQPQHF. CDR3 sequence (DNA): TGTGCCAGCAGGACAGGGACGGGACAGCCCCAGCATTTT. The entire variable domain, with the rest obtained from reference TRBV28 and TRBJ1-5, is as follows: DVKVTQSSRYLVKRTGEKVFLECVQDMDHENMFWYRQDPGLGLRLIYFSYDVKMKEKGDIPEGYSVSREKKERFSLILESASTNQTSMYLCASRTGTGQPQHFGDGTRLSIL.